Listed below are T cell receptor beta chains from one sample, sequenced in a study of T-cell memory formation after mild COVID-19. MiXCR was run by TCRdb on the 5' RACE reads, yielding one entry per CDR3 protein. The data contain 350,000 to 400,000 distinct CDR3 sequences, around 21% of them singletons. Sequenced: PBMCs or a T cell subset sorted from them (not recorded which). These receptor sequences come from an adult woman who had mild COVID-19 (a few samples of this study predate the infection). Cell type and time point are not known. The CDR3 runs from the conserved cysteine through the conserved F or W.

TRBV5-1 | CASSVVSGSYNEQFF
TRBV5-5 | CASSRPGRELDTEAFF
TRBV3-1 | CASSQDYTGRAHTEAFF
TRBV9 | CASSSPAGGGGETQYF
TRBV4-1 | CASSRGLADGEQFF
TRBV4-1 | CASSQERGRATSREQYF
TRBV5-1 | CASSLRTGGVLNEKLFF
TRBV4-1 | CASSQGSGGVETQYF
TRBV7-9 | CASSLEGDRRETQYF
TRBV11-2 | CASSQQAANYGYTF
TRBV29-1 | CSVESGTSDSYEQYF
TRBV6-5 | CASSSDTGVGYNEQFF
TRBV6-2/TRBV6-3 | CASSYSGLAGGPGNNEQFF
TRBV3-1 | CASSRSPQTSRYYQETQYF
TRBV6-5 | CASSYSERAGYTF
TRBV7-9 | CASSPRSVGEKLFF
TRBV12-3/TRBV12-4 | CASGGRRAYEQYF
TRBV18 | CASSSGLPSYEQYF
TRBV5-1 | CASSLMKSTDTQYF
TRBV10-3 | CAISGPGQGATEAFF
TRBV7-8 | CASSLGGRTGETQYF
TRBV12-3/TRBV12-4 | CASSLPQTSNTEAFF
TRBV9 | CASSAGQNSYEQYF
TRBV29-1 | CSGKTGTGDTGELFF
TRBV29-1 | CSVDRRVKGTGVNYGYTF
TRBV2 | CASSGAVTSGRGVYDEQFF
TRBV4-1 | CASSPGLLNRGYIEANVLTF
TRBV7-9 | CASSQGAGRNQPQHF